These 11 T cell receptor beta chains were all obtained from the same sample, sequenced in a study of T-cell memory formation after mild COVID-19. One entry per CDR3 protein results from TCRdb running MiXCR on the 5' RACE reads. The repertoire holds around 320,000 distinct CDR3 sequences, around 28% seen once, with 13% in the top ten. The sample taken for sequencing was PBMCs or a T cell subset sorted from them (not recorded which). The receptors originated from an adult woman who had mild COVID-19 (a few samples of this study predate the infection). Cell type and time point are not known.

The sample holds a few counts of this clonotype. The V call is TRBV29-1, the J call TRBJ2-3; 7 bases line up with TRBD2. V lost 2 bases to trimming and J lost 2 bases; unmatched junction nucleotides: 4. CDR1 SQVTM and CDR2 ANQGSEA come from the germline V gene. The CDR3 extends over 14 amino acids. The CDR3 DNA reads as TGCAGCGTTGAACTAGCGGAAATCACAGATACGCAGTATTTT. This codes for CSVELAEITDTQYF.

The chain joins TRBV12-3 or TRBV12-4 to TRBJ1-6; D is uncertain. The CDR3 sequence is 14 residues long. V lost 7 bases and J 2 bases, leaving 9 bases between the germline ends. CDR3 sequence: CASTSLPYNSPLHF. The CDR3 bases are TGTGCCAGCACCTCACTCCCCTATAATTCACCCCTCCACTTT.

This clonotype came up once. The chain combines TRBV7-2 with TRBJ2-1, with 14 bases that match TRBD2. After removal of 0 bases from V and 8 bases from J, the junction contained 3 bases not matched to a gene. This CDR3 contains 16 residues. The germline V gene encodes CDR1 SGHTA and CDR2 FQGNSA. The CDR3 DNA reads as TGTGCCAGCAGCTTAGCCGGGACTAGCGGGAGTTATGAGCAGTTCTTC. Translated, it gives CASSLAGTSGSYEQFF.

The rearrangement joins TRBV4-1 to TRBJ2-1, with D hard to call. CDR1 and CDR2 from the germline V gene are MGHRA and YSYEKL. The CDR3 has 16 amino acids. Deletions cut 5 bases from V and 7 bases from J, with 21 bases between. This chain's CDR3 is CASSLGHLGSRNEQFF. The CDR3 region has the DNA TGCGCCAGCAGCTTGGGTCATTTGGGCAGTCGGAATGAGCAGTTCTTC.

This clonotype was detected many times. V usage is TRBV7-3 and J usage is TRBJ2-7; TRBD2 aligns across 11 bases. This CDR3 contains 15 residues. The germline gives CDR1 SGHTA, CDR2 FQGTGA. V gave up 3 bases and J gave up 2 bases; unmatched junction bases: 3. The CDR3 DNA is TGTGCCAGCAGCTTGGGACTAGCGGACACCTACGAGCAGTACTTC. Translated, it gives CASSLGLADTYEQYF.

The chain uses TRBV6-1 and TRBJ1-2; 9 bases map to TRBD1. V lost 3 bases and J lost 9; bases outside the gene matches: 5. The CDR3 has 13 residues. Per germline, CDR1 MNHNS and CDR2 SASEGT. The CDR3 bases are TGTGCCAGCAGTGACGTGGGACAGGGTAGCTACACCTTC. Amino acids: CASSDVGQGSYTF.

The chain is built from TRBV24-1 and TRBJ2-1, with D tentatively TRBD1 (6 bases). V lost 5 bases to trimming and J lost 5 bases, with 12 bases between them. CDR1 KGHDR and CDR2 SFDVKD come from the germline V gene. CDR3 length: 14 amino acids. For the CDR3, the DNA is TGTGCCACCAGTGCCAATCACAGGGACAATGAGCAGTTCTTC. Amino acid sequence: CATSANHRDNEQFF.

CDR3 in DNA: TGTGCCAGCAGCGCCCTAGGGGCGTTGGAGAACACTGAAGCTTTCTTT. Translating gives CASSALGALENTEAFF. The V gene is TRBV9, the J gene TRBJ1-1; maybe TRBD1 (5 bases). This CDR3 spans 16 amino acids. Germline V gene sequence: CDR1 SGDLS, CDR2 YYNGEE. Deletions cut 3 bases from V and 1 base from J, with 16 bases between.

Only a few counts were recorded for this clonotype. This chain uses TRBV29-1 with TRBJ2-5, with 10 positions matching TRBD1. This CDR3 spans 14 amino acids. J was trimmed by 5 bases and V by 7 bases; bases with no gene match: 10. Germline V gene data show CDR1 as SQVTM and CDR2 as ANQGSEA. The CDR3 DNA reads TGCAGCGCCGTTAGATGGGACAGGGGTGAGACCCAGTACTTC. This gives the protein CSAVRWDRGETQYF.

This sequence joins TRBV20-1 and TRBJ2-7, with 8 bases lining up with TRBD2. This CDR3 spans 16 amino acids. V shed 0 bases, J shed 0 bases, and the junction held 7 bases outside the gene matches. Germline V gene data show CDR1 as DFQATT and CDR2 as SNEGSKA (reference sequence). In nucleotides, the CDR3 is TGCAGTGCTAGAGATATAGCGGGAAGCTCCTCCTACGAGCAGTACTTC. It specifies CSARDIAGSSSYEQYF.

The chain uses TRBV7-9 and TRBJ2-6; D gene unclear. This CDR3 spans 15 amino acids. V lost 6 bases to trimming and J lost 0 bases, with 9 bases between them. CDR1 and CDR2 (germline): SEHNR, FQNEAQ (reference sequence). For the CDR3, the DNA is TGTGCCAGCAGAGGGCCCGCCTCTGGGGCCAACGTCCTGACTTTC. This sequence encodes CASRGPASGANVLTF.